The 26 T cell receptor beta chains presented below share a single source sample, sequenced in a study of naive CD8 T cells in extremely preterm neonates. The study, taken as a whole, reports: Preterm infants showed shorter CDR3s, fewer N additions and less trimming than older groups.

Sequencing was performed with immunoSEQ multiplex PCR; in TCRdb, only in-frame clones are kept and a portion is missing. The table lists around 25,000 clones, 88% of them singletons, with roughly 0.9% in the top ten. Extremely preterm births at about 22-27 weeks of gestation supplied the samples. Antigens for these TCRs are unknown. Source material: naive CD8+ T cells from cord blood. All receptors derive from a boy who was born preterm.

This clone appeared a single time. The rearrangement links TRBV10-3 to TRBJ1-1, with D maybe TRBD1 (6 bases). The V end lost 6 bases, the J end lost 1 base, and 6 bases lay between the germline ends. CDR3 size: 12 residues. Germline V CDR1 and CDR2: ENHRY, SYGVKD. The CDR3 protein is CAIRQGNTEAFF. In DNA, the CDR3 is TGTGCCATCAGACAGGGGAACACTGAAGCTTTCTTT.

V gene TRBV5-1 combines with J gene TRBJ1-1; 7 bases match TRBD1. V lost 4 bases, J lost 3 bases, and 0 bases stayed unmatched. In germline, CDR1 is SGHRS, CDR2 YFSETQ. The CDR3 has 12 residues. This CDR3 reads CASSDRDTEAFF. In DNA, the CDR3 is TGCGCCAGCAGCGACAGGGACACTGAAGCTTTCTTT. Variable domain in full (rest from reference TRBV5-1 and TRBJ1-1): KAGVTQTPRYLIKTRGQQVTLSCSPISGHRSVSWYQQTPGQGLQFLFEYFSETQRNKGNFPGRFSGRQFSNSRSEMNVSTLELGDSALYLCASSDRDTEAFFGQGTRLTVV.

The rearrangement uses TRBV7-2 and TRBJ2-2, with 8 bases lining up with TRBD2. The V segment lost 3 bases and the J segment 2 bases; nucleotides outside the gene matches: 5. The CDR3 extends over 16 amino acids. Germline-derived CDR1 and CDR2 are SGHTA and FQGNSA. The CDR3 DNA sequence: TGTGCCAGCAGCTTCAGACTAGCGCCTAACACCGGGGAGCTGTTTTTT. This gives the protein CASSFRLAPNTGELFF. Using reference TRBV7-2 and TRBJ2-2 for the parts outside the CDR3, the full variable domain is GAGVSQSPSNKVTEKGKDVELRCDPISGHTALYWYRQSLGQGLEFLIYFQGNSAPDKSGLPSDRFSAERTGGSVSTLTIQRTQQEDSAVYLCASSFRLAPNTGELFFGEGSRLTVL.

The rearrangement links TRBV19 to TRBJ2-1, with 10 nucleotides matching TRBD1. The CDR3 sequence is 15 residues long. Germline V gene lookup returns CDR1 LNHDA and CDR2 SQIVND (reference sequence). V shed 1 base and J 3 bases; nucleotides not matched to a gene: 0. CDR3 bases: TGTGCCAGTAGTATAGGGACAGGGGGCTACAATGAGCAGTTCTTC. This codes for CASSIGTGGYNEQFF.

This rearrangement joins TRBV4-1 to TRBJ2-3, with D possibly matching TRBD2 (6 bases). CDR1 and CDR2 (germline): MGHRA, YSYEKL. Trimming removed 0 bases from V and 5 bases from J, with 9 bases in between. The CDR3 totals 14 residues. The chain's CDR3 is CASSQDSSGDTQYF. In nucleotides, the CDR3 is TGCGCCAGCAGCCAAGACAGTAGCGGAGATACGCAGTATTTT.

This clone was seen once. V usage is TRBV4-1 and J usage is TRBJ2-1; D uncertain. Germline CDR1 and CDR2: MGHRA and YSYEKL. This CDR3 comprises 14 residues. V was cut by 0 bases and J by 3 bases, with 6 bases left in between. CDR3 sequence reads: CASSQDWHYNEQFF. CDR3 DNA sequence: TGCGCCAGCAGCCAAGATTGGCACTACAATGAGCAGTTCTTC.

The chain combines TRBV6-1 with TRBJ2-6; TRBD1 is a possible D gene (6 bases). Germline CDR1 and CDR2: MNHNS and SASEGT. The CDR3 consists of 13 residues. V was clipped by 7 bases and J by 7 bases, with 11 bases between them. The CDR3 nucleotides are TGTGCCAGCATCCAGGACAGTGCCAACGTCCTGACTTTC. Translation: CASIQDSANVLTF.

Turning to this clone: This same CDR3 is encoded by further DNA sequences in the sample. The CDR3 region is CASSLGDRGYEQYF. CDR3 bases: TGTGCCAGCAGCTTAGGGGACAGGGGGTACGAGCAGTACTTC. The chain links TRBV13 to TRBJ2-7; 10 nucleotides agree with TRBD1. This CDR3 comprises 14 residues. Germline-derived CDR1 and CDR2 are PRHDT and FYEKMQ (reference sequence). V gave up 0 bases and J gave up 4 bases; unmatched junction bases: 0.

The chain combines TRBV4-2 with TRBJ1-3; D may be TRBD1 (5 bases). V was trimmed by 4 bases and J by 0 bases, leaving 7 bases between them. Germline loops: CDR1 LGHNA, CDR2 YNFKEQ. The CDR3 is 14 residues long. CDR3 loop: CASSPDNSGNTIYF. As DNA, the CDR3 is TGTGCCAGCAGCCCGGACAACTCTGGAAACACCATATATTTT.

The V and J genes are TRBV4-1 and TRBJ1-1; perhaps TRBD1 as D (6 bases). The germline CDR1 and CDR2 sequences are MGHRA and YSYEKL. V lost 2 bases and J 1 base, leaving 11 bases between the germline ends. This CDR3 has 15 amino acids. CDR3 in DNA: TGCGCCAGCAGCCAAAAAACGGACAGGAACACTGAAGCTTTCTTT. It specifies CASSQKTDRNTEAFF.

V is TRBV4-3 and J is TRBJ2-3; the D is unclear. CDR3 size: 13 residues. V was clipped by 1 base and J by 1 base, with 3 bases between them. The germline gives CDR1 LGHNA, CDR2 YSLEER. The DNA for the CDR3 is TGCGCCAGCAGCCAAGCGGGCACAGATACGCAGTATTTT. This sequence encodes CASSQAGTDTQYF.

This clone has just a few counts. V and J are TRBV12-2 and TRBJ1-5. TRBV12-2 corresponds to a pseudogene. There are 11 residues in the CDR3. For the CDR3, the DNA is TGTGCAAGTCGCTTCAATCAGCCCCAGCATTTT. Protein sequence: CASRFNQPQHF.

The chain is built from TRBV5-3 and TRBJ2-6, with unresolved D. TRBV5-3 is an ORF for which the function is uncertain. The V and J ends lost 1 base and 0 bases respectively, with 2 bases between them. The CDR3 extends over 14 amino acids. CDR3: CARSLHSGANVLTF. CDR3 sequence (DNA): TGTGCCAGAAGCTTGCACTCTGGGGCCAACGTCCTGACTTTC.

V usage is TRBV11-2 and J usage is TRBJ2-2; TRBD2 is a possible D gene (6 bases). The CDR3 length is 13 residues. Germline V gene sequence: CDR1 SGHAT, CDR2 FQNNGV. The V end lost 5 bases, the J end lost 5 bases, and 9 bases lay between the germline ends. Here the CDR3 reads CASSPGTTGELFF. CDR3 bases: TGTGCCAGCAGCCCGGGGACTACCGGGGAGCTGTTTTTT.

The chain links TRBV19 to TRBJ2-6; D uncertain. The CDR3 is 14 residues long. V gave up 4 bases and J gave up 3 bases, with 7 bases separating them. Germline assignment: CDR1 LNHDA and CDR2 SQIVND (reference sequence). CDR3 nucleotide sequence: TGTGCCAGTAGTACAGGTTTTGGGGCCAACGTCCTGACTTTC. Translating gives CASSTGFGANVLTF.

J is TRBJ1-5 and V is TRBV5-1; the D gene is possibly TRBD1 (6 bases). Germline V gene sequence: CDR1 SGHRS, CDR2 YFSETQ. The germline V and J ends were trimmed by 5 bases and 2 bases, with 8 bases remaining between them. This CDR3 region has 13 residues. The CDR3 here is CASRSGGNQPQHF. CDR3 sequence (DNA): TGCGCCAGCAGGTCAGGGGGCAATCAGCCCCAGCATTTT. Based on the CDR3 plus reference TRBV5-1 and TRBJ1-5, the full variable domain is KAGVTQTPRYLIKTRGQQVTLSCSPISGHRSVSWYQQTPGQGLQFLFEYFSETQRNKGNFPGRFSGRQFSNSRSEMNVSTLELGDSALYLCASRSGGNQPQHFGDGTRLSIL.

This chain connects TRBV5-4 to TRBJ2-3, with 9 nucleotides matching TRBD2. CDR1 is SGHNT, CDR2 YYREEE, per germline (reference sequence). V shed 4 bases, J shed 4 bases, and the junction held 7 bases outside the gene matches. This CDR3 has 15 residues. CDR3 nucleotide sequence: TGTGCCAGCAGCGTTAGGGGCGGGGGGGCAGATACGCAGTATTTT. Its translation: CASSVRGGGADTQYF.

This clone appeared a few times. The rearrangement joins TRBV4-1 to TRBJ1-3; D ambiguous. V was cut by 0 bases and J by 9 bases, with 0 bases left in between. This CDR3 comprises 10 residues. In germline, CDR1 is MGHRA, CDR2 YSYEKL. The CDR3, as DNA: TGCGCCAGCAGCCAAGACACCATATATTTT. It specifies CASSQDTIYF.

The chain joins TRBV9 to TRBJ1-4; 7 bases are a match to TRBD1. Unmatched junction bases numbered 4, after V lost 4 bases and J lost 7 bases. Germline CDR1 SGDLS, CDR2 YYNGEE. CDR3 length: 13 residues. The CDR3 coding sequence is TGTGCCAGCAGCCTTAGACAGGGTGAAAAACTGTTTTTT. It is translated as CASSLRQGEKLFF.

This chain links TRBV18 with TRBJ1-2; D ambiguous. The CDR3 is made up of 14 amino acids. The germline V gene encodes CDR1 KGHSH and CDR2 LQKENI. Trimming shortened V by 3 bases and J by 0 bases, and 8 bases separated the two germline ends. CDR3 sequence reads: CASSPRAPNYGYTF. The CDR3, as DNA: TGTGCCAGCTCACCGAGGGCTCCTAACTATGGCTACACCTTC.

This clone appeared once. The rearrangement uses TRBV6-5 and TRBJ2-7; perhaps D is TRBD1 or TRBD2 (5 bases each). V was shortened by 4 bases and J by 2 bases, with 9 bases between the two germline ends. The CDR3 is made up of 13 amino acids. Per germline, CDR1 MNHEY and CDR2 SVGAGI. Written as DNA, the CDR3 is TGTGCCAGCAGTTGGGACGGACCCTACGAGCAGTACTTC. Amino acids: CASSWDGPYEQYF.

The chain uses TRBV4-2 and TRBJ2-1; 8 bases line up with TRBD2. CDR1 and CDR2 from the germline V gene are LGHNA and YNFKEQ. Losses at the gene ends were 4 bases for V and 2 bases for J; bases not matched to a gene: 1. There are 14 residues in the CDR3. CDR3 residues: CASSPGLAYNEQFF. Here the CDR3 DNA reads TGTGCCAGCAGCCCGGGACTAGCCTACAATGAGCAGTTCTTC.

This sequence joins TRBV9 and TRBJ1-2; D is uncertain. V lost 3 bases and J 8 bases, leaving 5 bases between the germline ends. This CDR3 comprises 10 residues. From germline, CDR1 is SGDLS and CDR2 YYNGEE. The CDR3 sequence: CASSASGYTF. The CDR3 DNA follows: TGTGCCAGCAGCGCCAGCGGCTACACCTTC.

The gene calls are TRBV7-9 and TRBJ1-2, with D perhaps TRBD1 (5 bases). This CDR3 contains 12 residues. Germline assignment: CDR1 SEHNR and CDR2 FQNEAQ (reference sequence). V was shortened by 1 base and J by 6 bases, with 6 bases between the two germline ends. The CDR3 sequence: CASSLGRDGYTF. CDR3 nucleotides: TGTGCCAGCAGCTTAGGCAGGGATGGCTACACCTTC. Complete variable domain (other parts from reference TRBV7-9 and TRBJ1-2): DTGVSQNPRHKITKRGQNVTFRCDPISEHNRLYWYRQTLGQGPEFLTYFQNEAQLEKSRLLSDRFSAERPKGSFSTLEIQRTEQGDSAMYLCASSLGRDGYTFGSGTRLTVV.

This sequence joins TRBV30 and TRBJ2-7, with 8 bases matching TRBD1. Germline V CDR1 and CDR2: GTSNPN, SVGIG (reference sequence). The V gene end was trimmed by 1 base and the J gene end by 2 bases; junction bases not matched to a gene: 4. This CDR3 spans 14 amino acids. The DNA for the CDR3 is TGTGCCTGGAGTGCCGGGACAGGACCCTACGAGCAGTACTTC. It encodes CAWSAGTGPYEQYF.

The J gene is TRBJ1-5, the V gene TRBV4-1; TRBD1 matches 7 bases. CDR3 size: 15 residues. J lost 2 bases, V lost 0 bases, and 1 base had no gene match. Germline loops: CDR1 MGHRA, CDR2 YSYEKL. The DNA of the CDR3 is TGCGCCAGCAGCCAAGATGGACAGGGCAATCAGCCCCAGCATTTT. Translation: CASSQDGQGNQPQHF.